This T cell receptor (beta chain) derives from a study of CXCR3-negative and CXCR3-positive naive CD8 T cells. This CDR3 is built from 15 residues. Germline V gives CDR1 SQVTM, CDR2 ANQGSEA. The authors prepared UMI-labeled TRB cDNA libraries by 5' RACE. Using the 5' RACE reads, TCRdb records one entry per CDR3 protein without DNA. The table lists 50,000 to 65,000 distinct CDR3 sequences, with approximately 1.5% in the top ten. Of note for this clonotype: The antigen remains unidentified.

Findings of the study overall: TRBV-TRBJ usage was similar across naive CXCR3 subsets but distinct in memory cells.

CD45RO-CCR7+CD27+CD95- cells counted as naive CD8+ T cells. J is TRBJ2-6 and V is TRBV29-1; TCRdb picks TRBD2, but there is no DNA to check that call. This clonotype was obtained from a human donor in good health. Some clones in this sample may be carry-over from other donors' samples. The sequencing input was naive CXCR3- CD8+ T cells from blood. Noted subset: CD45RO-CCR7+CD27+CD95- naive CD8+ T cells lacking CXCR3 (TNR3-). The chain's CDR3 is CSANDATSGANVLTF.